The source of this T cell receptor (beta chain) is a study of a mutant IDH1 vaccine in newly diagnosed glioma. Across the study: The earlier regimen, radiotherapy, temozolomide, or both, was most often both. Study-wide results and caveats: Among patients, 80% to 95% showed immune responses induced by the vaccine.

Note on this clone: Antigen unknown.

Time point of the sample: week 35, safety follow-up. In the vaccine, a single dose held 300 ug of the mutant IDH1 20-mer peptide, along with topical imiquimod. There were new WHO grade 3 or 4 astrocytomas in the donors, and these were IDH1-mutant and ATRX-lost. The germline V and J ends were trimmed by 3 bases and 1 base, with 13 bases remaining between them. CDR1 and CDR2 from the germline V gene are KGHSH and LQKENI. This CDR3 is 15 amino acids long. Generated by immunoSEQ multiplex PCR, the TCRdb table keeps only in-frame clones and is missing some. The data hold 60,000 or so clones, with about 85% observed a single time.

The chain joins TRBV18 to TRBJ2-7, with D perhaps TRBD1 or TRBD2 (6 bases each). The source material was PBMCs, sampled from a glioma patient whose treatment included an IDH1 peptide vaccine. This sequence originates from a man younger than 45 with glioma. Written as DNA, the CDR3 is TGTGCCAGCTCACCCCCCCCGGGGGCTTCCTACGAGCAGTACTTC. Translating it yields CASSPPPGASYEQYF.